Shown below are 23 T cell receptor beta chains from a single sample sequenced in a study of T cell changes during pregnancy in multiple sclerosis (dated by TCRdb to between 2018 and 2020). The method was the immunoSEQ multiplex PCR assay. Drawn from immuneACCESS, this table holds only the in-frame rearrangements with V and J called that TCRdb kept. Clones are partly lost; checked studies trace under half to an unresolved V gene and leave the rest unexplained. The table for this sample lists 42,000 or so clones; approximately 90% of them were counted only once. The biggest ten clones account for approximately 0.92% of the sample. Sequencing used CD4+ T cells from peripheral blood mononuclear cells, obtained after pregnancy. The receptor source for this set is a female donor with multiple sclerosis, enrolled in a pregnancy study.

V and J are TRBV7-2 and TRBJ2-1; 8 bases map to TRBD1. CDR1 is SGHTA, CDR2 FQGNSA, per germline. The trim removed 3 bases at V and 2 bases at J, leaving 3 bases unmatched. The CDR3 has 15 residues. CDR3 sequence: CASSFGTGTYNEQFF. In nucleotides, the CDR3 is TGTGCCAGCAGCTTTGGGACAGGAACCTACAATGAGCAGTTCTTC.

The gene calls are TRBV2 and TRBJ1-3; no firm D call. The length of the CDR3 is 13 residues. Germline-derived CDR1 and CDR2 are SNHLY and FYNNEI. Trimming left V 0 bases short and J 4 bases short, with 4 bases between. CDR3 sequence (DNA): TGTGCCAGCAGTGAAGCGCAGGGAAACACCATATATTTT. Encoded protein: CASSEAQGNTIYF.

The chain employs TRBV30 and TRBJ2-7; maybe TRBD2 (6 bases). The germline V and J ends were trimmed by 4 bases and 2 bases, with 12 bases remaining between them. Germline V gene data show CDR1 as GTSNPN and CDR2 as SVGIG (reference sequence). The CDR3 totals 13 residues. CDR3 nucleotides: TGTGCCTGGACCCGGGGGAAACCCTACGAGCAGTACTTC. Protein: CAWTRGKPYEQYF. The full variable domain, with the rest looked up from reference TRBV30 and TRBJ2-7, is SQTIHQWPATLVQPVGSPLSLECTVEGTSNPNLYWYRQAAGRGLQLLFYSVGIGQISSEVPQNLSASRPQDRQFILSSKKLLLSDSGFYLCAWTRGKPYEQYFGPGTRLTVT.

V is TRBV7-9 and J is TRBJ2-1, with D possibly TRBD1 on 6 matching bases. The ends were cut back, 0 bases at V and 2 bases at J, with 8 bases in the middle. From germline, CDR1 is SEHNR and CDR2 FQNEAQ (reference sequence). The CDR3 runs to 15 residues. For the CDR3, the DNA is TGTGCCAGCAGCTTAGCGGGGGCGACCTACAATGAGCAGTTCTTC. The encoded protein is CASSLAGATYNEQFF. Full variable domain (remainder filled in from reference TRBV7-9 and TRBJ2-1): DTGVSQNPRHKITKRGQNVTFRCDPISEHNRLYWYRQTLGQGPEFLTYFQNEAQLEKSRLLSDRFSAERPKGSFSTLEIQRTEQGDSAMYLCASSLAGATYNEQFFGPGTRLTVL.

This clone occurred once. The chain is built from TRBV27 and TRBJ2-7; TRBD1 agrees at 9 bases. Germline CDR1 and CDR2: MNHEY and SMNVEV (reference sequence). Trimming removed 6 bases from V and 2 bases from J; junction bases left unmatched: 2. The CDR3 has 13 amino acids. CDR3 protein: CASSRTGAYEQYF. The CDR3 nucleotides are TGTGCCAGCAGCCGGACAGGGGCCTACGAGCAGTACTTC.

This chain joins TRBV18 and TRBJ1-4; possibly TRBD1 for D (5 bases). This CDR3 is 15 amino acids long. In germline, CDR1 is KGHSH, CDR2 LQKENI. V was pared by 3 bases and J by 2 bases, with 10 bases between. For the CDR3, the DNA is TGTGCCAGCTCACCTTCGGCAGGGACTAATGAAAAACTGTTTTTT. Translation gives CASSPSAGTNEKLFF.

This sequence joins TRBV6-1 and TRBJ1-4; 7 bases are shared with TRBD1. Germline CDR1 is MNHNS and CDR2 is SASEGT. V dropped 5 bases and J dropped 6; count of bases not matched to a gene: 6. CDR3 size: 14 residues. The CDR3, as DNA: TGTGCCAGCAGTTTCTCCGGGACAGATGAAAAACTGTTTTTT. Encoded protein: CASSFSGTDEKLFF.

This clone was picked up a small number of times. This chain joins TRBV27 and TRBJ2-7; 9 positions agree with TRBD2. This CDR3 contains 17 residues. Losses at the gene ends were 5 bases for V and 4 bases for J; bases not matched to a gene: 15. CDR1 and CDR2 (germline): MNHEY, SMNVEV (reference sequence). CDR3 nucleotide sequence: TGTGCCAGCAGTCCTCTGAGGGGCGGGGGGGCCTGGTACGAGCAGTACTTC. Its translation is CASSPLRGGGAWYEQYF.

The chain joins TRBV7-3 to TRBJ2-7; TRBD1 might be the D (6 bases). Trimming took 5 bases from V and 1 from J, leaving 12 bases between them. From germline, CDR1 is SGHTA and CDR2 FQGTGA. The CDR3 totals 14 residues. The CDR3 bases are TGTGCCAGCAGCAGATACAGGGATTCCTACGAGCAGTACTTC. It is translated as CASSRYRDSYEQYF.

This clone was found a few times. The chain combines TRBV19 with TRBJ2-5; weak D call: TRBD1 (5 bases). The germline gives CDR1 LNHDA, CDR2 SQIVND (reference sequence). V dropped 4 bases and J dropped 5 bases, with 23 bases sitting between them. CDR3 length equals 17 residues. The CDR3 loop is CASSNIGRPSAGETQYF. CDR3 DNA: TGTGCCAGTAGTAATATAGGACGTCCGAGTGCAGGGGAGACCCAGTACTTC.

V is TRBV10-2 and J is TRBJ1-6, with D unresolved. Germline V gene sequence: CDR1 WSHSY, CDR2 SAAADI. V was pared by 0 bases and J by 8 bases, with 5 bases between. The CDR3 covers 13 residues. The CDR3 sequence is CASSESVDSPLHF. The CDR3 DNA reads TGCGCCAGCAGTGAGTCTGTCGATTCACCCCTCCACTTT.

The genes are TRBV6-6 and TRBJ1-2; the match to TRBD1 covers 7 bases. The V gene's germline CDR1 is MNHNY and CDR2 SVGAGI (reference sequence). The ends lost 6 bases at V and 2 bases at J; junction bases unmatched: 3. The CDR3 sequence is 13 residues long. The CDR3 loop reads CASSSGGNYGYTF. In DNA, the CDR3 is TGTGCCAGCAGCTCAGGGGGAAACTATGGCTACACCTTC.

V and J are TRBV14 and TRBJ1-1; D uncertain. CDR1 is SGHDN and CDR2 is FVKESK in the germline V gene. Trimming stripped 5 bases from V and 1 base from J, with 8 bases between. The CDR3 consists of 13 residues. The DNA of the CDR3 is TGTGCCAGCAGCGAGCAGGCGAACACTGAAGCTTTCTTT. It codes for CASSEQANTEAFF. The full variable domain, its missing parts supplied by reference TRBV14 and TRBJ1-1, is EAGVTQFPSHSVIEKGQTVTLRCDPISGHDNLYWYRRVMGKEIKFLLHFVKESKQDESGMPNNRFLAERTGGTYSTLKVQPAELEDSGVYFCASSEQANTEAFFGQGTRLTVV.

The J gene is TRBJ2-5, the V gene TRBV4-1, with a tentative D call TRBD2 (6 bases). The CDR3 sequence is 15 residues long. V was cut by 1 base and J by 7 bases, with 16 bases left in between. The germline V gene encodes CDR1 MGHRA and CDR2 YSYEKL. The CDR3 loop reads CASSQGLGGGRTQYF. CDR3 bases: TGCGCCAGCAGCCAAGGACTAGGTGGGGGGAGGACCCAGTACTTC.

The chain uses TRBV28 and TRBJ1-2; 7 bases agree with TRBD1. There are 14 residues in the CDR3. The V and J ends lost 4 bases and 8 bases, in that order; junction bases with no gene match: 10. CDR1 MDHEN and CDR2 SYDVKM come from the germline V gene. For the CDR3, the DNA is TGTGCCAGCAGTTACAGGGGCGTTCAGGGCGGCTACACCTTC. Protein product: CASSYRGVQGGYTF.

CDR3 in DNA: TGTGCCAGCAGCTTGGGGTGGAGGAACACTGAAGCTTTCTTT. Residues: CASSLGWRNTEAFF. V gene TRBV5-6 combines with J gene TRBJ1-1; D uncertain. The germline gives CDR1 SGHDT, CDR2 YYEEEE. V shed 0 bases and J shed 1 base, with 7 bases lying between them. The length of the CDR3 is 14 residues.

This clone is a singleton in its sample. The genes are TRBV7-4 and TRBJ1-2; D remains unclear. The V gene's germline CDR1 is SGHVT and CDR2 SQSDAQ. The CDR3 covers 10 residues. The CDR3 protein is CANRVSGYTF. The CDR3 DNA reads as TGTGCTAATCGTGTTAGTGGCTACACCTTC.

The chain uses TRBV28 and TRBJ2-3; 11 nucleotides align to TRBD2. Trimming took 5 bases from V and 4 from J; bases not matched to a gene: 5. Germline loops: CDR1 MDHEN, CDR2 SYDVKM. The CDR3 runs 15 residues. Here the CDR3 reads CASSITSGGPDTQYF. DNA for the CDR3: TGTGCCAGCAGTATTACTAGCGGGGGCCCAGATACGCAGTATTTT.

This chain connects TRBV5-1 to TRBJ2-1, with a weak D call TRBD2 (5 bases). CDR1 SGHRS and CDR2 YFSETQ come from the germline V gene. Trimming cost V 0 bases and J 8 bases, with 12 bases left between them. The CDR3 consists of 14 residues. DNA of the CDR3: TGCGCCAGCAGCTTGGGCCTAACCGGGGATGAGCAGTTCTTC. It codes for CASSLGLTGDEQFF.

The chain recombines TRBV6-5 with TRBJ2-5; TRBD2 agrees at 7 bases. Germline assignment: CDR1 MNHEY and CDR2 SVGAGI. Losses at the gene ends were 8 bases for V and 3 bases for J; bases not matched to a gene: 12. The CDR3 contains 15 residues. CDR3 region: CASGPAWGGKETQYF. The CDR3 region has the DNA TGTGCCAGCGGACCGGCTTGGGGGGGTAAAGAGACCCAGTACTTC.

The chain joins TRBV28 to TRBJ1-2; the D gene is possibly TRBD1 (5 bases). Germline V lookup: CDR1 MDHEN, CDR2 SYDVKM. V lost 6 bases, J lost 6 bases, and 14 bases lay in between. This CDR3 is 13 amino acids long. As DNA, the CDR3 is TGTGCCAGCAGACCGTGGCGGGGCGATGGCTACACCTTC. Its protein is CASRPWRGDGYTF.

The chain combines TRBV7-9 with TRBJ2-1; D is possibly TRBD2 (6 bases). Germline CDR1 is SEHNR and CDR2 is FQNEAQ (reference sequence). The V end lost 4 bases, the J end lost 4 bases, and 14 bases lay between the germline ends. The CDR3 is 15 residues long. The CDR3 loop is CASSSRGSSYNEQFF. The CDR3 bases are TGTGCCAGCAGCTCGCGGGGCTCGTCTTACAATGAGCAGTTCTTC.

This clone was seen only once. The V call is TRBV5-6, the J call TRBJ2-3; possible D gene TRBD1, 7 bases. This CDR3 spans 14 amino acids. Trimming removed 4 bases at V and 5 bases at J, with 14 bases between. From germline, CDR1 is SGHDT and CDR2 YYEEEE. This CDR3 reads CASSPRQGGDTQYF. The CDR3, as DNA: TGTGCCAGCAGCCCCCGACAGGGAGGAGATACGCAGTATTTT.